The source of this TCR beta chain is a study of T cell responses to AZD1222 COVID-19 vaccine. Study-wide findings and caveats: Donors were chiefly white British, with a greater number of females, and clonal diversity was perhaps underestimated.

On this clone itself: Its antigen is not identified.

J gave up 3 bases and V 5 bases, and 10 bases lay outside the gene matches. This CDR3 has 16 amino acids. Per germline, CDR1 MGHRA and CDR2 YSYEKL. Libraries were prepared by immunoSEQ multiplex PCR; TCRdb keeps only in-frame clonotypes and omits some of them. This table has roughly 120,000 clones, 80% to 85% appearing once. The starting material was peripheral blood, obtained on day 0 of AZD1222 vaccination. The J gene is TRBJ2-3, the V gene TRBV4-1; 8 positions match TRBD2. The receptor's source is an adult in good health. CDR3 bases: TGCGCCAGCAGCTCCCATACCGGGACTAGTACAGATACGCAGTATTTT. Protein sequence: CASSSHTGTSTDTQYF.